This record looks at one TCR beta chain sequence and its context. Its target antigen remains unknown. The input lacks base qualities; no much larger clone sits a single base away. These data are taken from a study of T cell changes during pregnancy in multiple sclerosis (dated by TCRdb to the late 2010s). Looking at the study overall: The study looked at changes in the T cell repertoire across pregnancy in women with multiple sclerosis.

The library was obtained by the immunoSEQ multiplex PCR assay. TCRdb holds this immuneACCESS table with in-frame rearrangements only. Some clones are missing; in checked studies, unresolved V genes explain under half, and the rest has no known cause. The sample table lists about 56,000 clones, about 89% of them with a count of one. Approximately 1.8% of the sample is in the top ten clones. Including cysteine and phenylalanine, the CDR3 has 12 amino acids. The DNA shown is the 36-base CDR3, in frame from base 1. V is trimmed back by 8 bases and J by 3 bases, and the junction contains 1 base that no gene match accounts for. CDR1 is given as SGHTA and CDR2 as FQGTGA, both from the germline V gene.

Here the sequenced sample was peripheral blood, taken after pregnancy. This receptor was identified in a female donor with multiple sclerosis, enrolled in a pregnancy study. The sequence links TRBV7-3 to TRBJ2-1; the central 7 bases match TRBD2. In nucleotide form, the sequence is TGTGCCAGCTCGGGAGGCTACAATGAGCAGTTCTTC. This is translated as CASSGGYNEQFF.